These T cell receptor beta chains were read from a single sample in a study of Graves' ophthalmopathy and Graves' hyperthyroidism. TCRdb ran MiXCR on the multiplex PCR reads and lists one entry per CDR3 protein. The profile shows roughly 1.1 million distinct CDR3 sequences, about 38% of them singletons. Sequenced sample: peripheral blood or thyroid tissue (not recorded which). Source of these receptors: an adult man with Graves' hyperthyroidism. CDR3s include the opening cysteine and the closing phenylalanine or tryptophan. D genes are given only for firm matches. Size tells how often a clone was seen (once, few, many) or the class of an expanded clone, and some rows leave it out.

clone size: many; D gene: TRBD1; J gene: TRBJ1-1; V gene: TRBV29-1; CDR3 DNA: TGCAGCGTTGAAGATTCGGACAGGGGCAACACTGAAGCTTTCTTT; CDR3 protein: CSVEDSDRGNTEAFF
clone size: many; D gene: -; J gene: TRBJ1-3; V gene: TRBV10-3; CDR3 DNA: TGTGCCATCGAGGGGGAGACGGTCTCTGGAAACACCATATATTTT; CDR3 protein: CAIEGETVSGNTIYF
clone size: many; D gene: -; J gene: TRBJ1-6; V gene: TRBV11-2; CDR3 DNA: TGTGCCAGCAGCTTAGAGGGGGGCCAGGCGTCACCCCTCCACTTT; CDR3 protein: CASSLEGGQASPLHF
clone size: once; D gene: -; J gene: TRBJ1-5; V gene: TRBV7-2; CDR3 DNA: TGTGCCAGCAGCCTGCGCAGTGGCAGCAATCAGCCCCAGCATTTT; CDR3 protein: CASSLRSGSNQPQHF
clone size: many; D gene: -; J gene: TRBJ2-7; V gene: TRBV29-1; CDR3 DNA: TGCAGCGTTGAAATTGAGGGTACCTACGAGCAGTACTTC; CDR3 protein: CSVEIEGTYEQYF
clone size: many; D gene: TRBD1; J gene: TRBJ1-5; V gene: TRBV7-9; CDR3 DNA: TGTGCCAGCAGCTTGGTGGGGGCAGGGGGTCCCACTAAGCCCCAGCATTTT; CDR3 protein: CASSLVGAGGPTKPQHF
clone size: -; D gene: -; J gene: TRBJ1-2; V gene: TRBV7-9; CDR3 DNA: TGTGCCAGCAGCACCCAACTAAACTATGGCTACACCTTC; CDR3 protein: CASSTQLNYGYTF
clone size: many; D gene: TRBD2; J gene: TRBJ2-5; V gene: TRBV7-8; CDR3 DNA: TGTGCCAGCAGCCGTGGGACTAGCGGGGGTAAAGAGACCCAGTACTTC; CDR3 protein: CASSRGTSGGKETQYF
clone size: many; D gene: -; J gene: TRBJ1-2; V gene: TRBV2; CDR3 DNA: TGTGCCAGCAGGCTAAAAATGTATGGCTACACCTTC; CDR3 protein: CASRLKMYGYTF
clone size: many; D gene: TRBD1; J gene: TRBJ1-6; V gene: TRBV6-5; CDR3 DNA: TGTGCCAGCAGTTTCGGACAGGGCCGGTCACCCCTCCACTTT; CDR3 protein: CASSFGQGRSPLHF
clone size: few; D gene: TRBD1; J gene: TRBJ1-3; V gene: TRBV7-8; CDR3 DNA: TGTGCCAGCCGAAGACAGGGCTCCTCTGGAAACACCATATATTTT; CDR3 protein: CASRRQGSSGNTIYF
clone size: few; D gene: TRBD1; J gene: TRBJ2-7; V gene: TRBV7-9; CDR3 DNA: TGTGCCAGCAGCTTTTTGGGACAGGTGGACTACGAGCAGTACTTC; CDR3 protein: CASSFLGQVDYEQYF
clone size: -; D gene: -; J gene: TRBJ1-2; V gene: TRBV30; CDR3 DNA: TGTGCCTGGACTACGTCCCCCTATGGCTACACCTTC; CDR3 protein: CAWTTSPYGYTF
clone size: -; D gene: -; J gene: TRBJ1-1; V gene: TRBV4-1; CDR3 DNA: TGCGCCACCAAAACCCACGGCGGTCCTGAAGCTTTCTTT; CDR3 protein: CATKTHGGPEAFF
clone size: many; D gene: -; J gene: TRBJ1-5; V gene: TRBV6-2/TRBV6-3; CDR3 DNA: TGTGCCAGCAGGCGGGTGGGACGGCCCCAGCATTTT; CDR3 protein: CASRRVGRPQHF
clone size: many; D gene: -; J gene: TRBJ2-2; V gene: TRBV15; CDR3 DNA: TGTGCCACCAGCAGAGGAGGGTCCCCCGGGGAGCTGTTTTTT; CDR3 protein: CATSRGGSPGELFF
clone size: few; D gene: TRBD1; J gene: TRBJ1-2; V gene: TRBV10-3; CDR3 DNA: TGTGCCATCGGACAGGGGGCCTATCGTGGCTACACCTTC; CDR3 protein: CAIGQGAYRGYTF
clone size: many; D gene: -; J gene: TRBJ1-2; V gene: TRBV29-1; CDR3 DNA: TGCAGCGTTGAGGGACCCCAGGCCCCTAACTATGGCTACACCTTC; CDR3 protein: CSVEGPQAPNYGYTF
clone size: few; D gene: TRBD1; J gene: TRBJ1-5; V gene: TRBV7-2; CDR3 DNA: TGTGCCAGCAGCTTAGGTCCGGACAGGGGAAATAGCAATCAGCCCCAGCATTTT; CDR3 protein: CASSLGPDRGNSNQPQHF
clone size: many; D gene: -; J gene: TRBJ1-1; V gene: TRBV14; CDR3 DNA: TGTGCCAGCAGCCAAGATACGGGGCTGAGGGACACTGAAGCTTTCTTT; CDR3 protein: CASSQDTGLRDTEAFF
clone size: -; D gene: -; J gene: TRBJ1-1; V gene: TRBV10-3; CDR3 DNA: TGTGCCACCTGGGACACTACCTACACTGAAGCTTTCTTT; CDR3 protein: CATWDTTYTEAFF
clone size: few; D gene: TRBD2; J gene: TRBJ2-5; V gene: TRBV5-1; CDR3 DNA: TGCGCCAGCAGCGTGCGGCTAGCGGTTGCAGAGACCCAGTACTTC; CDR3 protein: CASSVRLAVAETQYF
clone size: -; D gene: -; J gene: TRBJ2-6; V gene: TRBV7-9; CDR3 DNA: TGTGCCAGTAACAGGGTCGACGGGGCCAACGTCCTGACTTTC; CDR3 protein: CASNRVDGANVLTF
clone size: -; D gene: TRBD1; J gene: TRBJ1-1; V gene: TRBV9; CDR3 DNA: TGTGCCAGCAGTGGACAGGGCGGTGACACTGAAGCTTTCTTT; CDR3 protein: CASSGQGGDTEAFF
clone size: once; D gene: -; J gene: TRBJ1-1; V gene: TRBV6-1; CDR3 DNA: TGTGCCAGCAGTCCTTTGGTAGCAGGCTTT; CDR3 protein: CASSPLVAGF
clone size: -; D gene: TRBD2; J gene: TRBJ2-2; V gene: TRBV7-3; CDR3 DNA: TGTGCCAGCAGCTTCGTGCGGCTAGCGGAGAACACCGGGGAGCTGCTTTTT; CDR3 protein: CASSFVRLAENTGELLF